One sample yielded the 17 T cell receptor beta chains listed below, sequenced in a study of cytomegalovirus exposure and HLA in healthy donors. Primers: 60 Vbeta forward and 13 Jbeta reverse. Produced via immunoSEQ multiplex PCR; TCRdb's table is partial and in-frame only. The sample contains about 170,000 clones, less than 75% of which appear only once. Source material: PBMCs. These TCRs come from a girl between 10 and 17 years old in good health and CMV-seronegative.

The V gene is TRBV27, the J gene TRBJ1-1; D is uncertain. Per the germline V gene, CDR1 is MNHEY and CDR2 is SMNVEV (reference sequence). Trimming removed 5 bases at V and 0 bases at J, with 16 bases between. CDR3 length: 16 residues. CDR3 protein: CASSNLKRGVNTEAFF. The CDR3 region has the DNA TGTGCCAGCAGTAATCTTAAAAGAGGCGTGAACACTGAAGCTTTCTTT.

The genes are TRBV13 and TRBJ1-5, with TRBD1 identical over 9 bases. From germline, CDR1 is PRHDT and CDR2 FYEKMQ (reference sequence). The CDR3 has 14 residues. Losses at the gene ends were 5 bases for V and 5 bases for J; bases not matched to a gene: 4. CDR3 coding DNA: TGTGCCAGCAGCGTGGGACAGGGCTATCAGCCCCAGCATTTT. Protein product: CASSVGQGYQPQHF.

The chain joins TRBV4-2 to TRBJ1-5; D call uncertain. The germline V gene has CDR1 LGHNA and CDR2 YNFKEQ. The germline V and J ends were trimmed by 0 bases and 5 bases, with 8 bases remaining between them. The CDR3 extends over 14 amino acids. CDR3 in amino acids: CASSQDLGDQPQHF. The CDR3 DNA is TGTGCCAGCAGCCAAGATCTAGGAGATCAGCCCCAGCATTTT.

The sample holds a few counts of this clone. The chain uses TRBV7-9 and TRBJ1-1; TRBD1 agrees at 9 bases. This CDR3 comprises 14 residues. CDR1 SEHNR and CDR2 FQNEAQ come from the germline V gene (reference sequence). V lost 3 bases to trimming and J lost 4 bases; unmatched junction nucleotides: 3. The CDR3: CASSFGQGSTEAFF. The CDR3 DNA sequence: TGTGCCAGCAGCTTCGGACAGGGGAGCACTGAAGCTTTCTTT.

V gene TRBV7-2 combines with J gene TRBJ1-5, with D possibly matching TRBD1 (6 bases). Germline V gene lookup returns CDR1 SGHTA and CDR2 FQGNSA. Trimming cost V 5 bases and J 6 bases, with 17 bases left between them. The CDR3 covers 15 residues. CDR3 amino acids: CASSLGPGARQPQHF. CDR3 DNA sequence: TGTGCCAGCAGCCTTGGGCCAGGGGCTCGTCAGCCCCAGCATTTT.

The chain carries TRBV9 and TRBJ2-2; D perhaps matches TRBD1 (5 bases). The CDR3 is 16 residues long. V was clipped by 0 bases and J by 5 bases, with 14 bases between them. Per germline, CDR1 SGDLS and CDR2 YYNGEE. CDR3 nucleotides: TGTGCCAGCAGCGTAGGGTCAGGGCGAGGAACCGGGGAGCTGTTTTTT. The encoded protein is CASSVGSGRGTGELFF.

The chain links TRBV5-1 to TRBJ2-2; 8 nucleotides align to TRBD2. Losses at the gene ends were 6 bases for V and 5 bases for J; bases not matched to a gene: 12. CDR1 and CDR2 from the germline V gene are SGHRS and YFSETQ. This CDR3 contains 16 residues. The CDR3 loop is CASTNSGGHNTGELFF. The CDR3 DNA sequence: TGCGCCAGCACCAACAGCGGGGGCCACAATACCGGGGAGCTGTTTTTT.

This clone is medium-sized within its sample. The rearrangement links TRBV7-4 to TRBJ2-7; TRBD2 matches at 7 bases. The CDR3 has 15 residues. CDR1 and CDR2 (germline): SGHVT, SQSDAQ. Trimming took 7 bases from V and 3 from J; bases not matched to a gene: 12. In nucleotides, the CDR3 is TGTGCCAGCAATCCGGTGGGGGGGAGCCTCTACGAGCAGTACTTC. It codes for CASNPVGGSLYEQYF.

The V and J genes are TRBV27 and TRBJ2-2; no firm D call. Trimming stripped 2 bases from V and 5 bases from J, with 6 bases between. From germline, CDR1 is MNHEY and CDR2 SMNVEV (reference sequence). The CDR3 is made up of 13 amino acids. CDR3: CASSLAVTGELFF. CDR3 DNA: TGTGCCAGCAGTTTAGCGGTGACCGGGGAGCTGTTTTTT.

The V and J genes are TRBV2 and TRBJ1-5; no clear D gene. This CDR3 contains 16 residues. Germline-derived CDR1 and CDR2 are SNHLY and FYNNEI. Trimming took off 0 bases at V and 2 bases at J, with 11 bases between the two ends. The CDR3 here is CASSEAVGSGNQPQHF. DNA of the CDR3: TGTGCCAGCAGTGAAGCGGTGGGGAGCGGCAATCAGCCCCAGCATTTT. The full variable domain, completed using reference TRBV2 and TRBJ1-5, is EPEVTQTPSHQVTQMGQEVILRCVPISNHLYFYWYRQILGQKVEFLVSFYNNEISEKSEIFDDQFSVERPDGSNFTLKIRSTKLEDSAMYFCASSEAVGSGNQPQHFGDGTRLSIL.

The chain is built from TRBV2 and TRBJ2-7, with D perhaps TRBD2 (6 bases). Per germline, CDR1 SNHLY and CDR2 FYNNEI. V dropped 8 bases and J dropped 6 bases, with 17 bases sitting between them. The CDR3 sequence is 13 residues long. The CDR3 nucleotides read TGTGCCAGCGGTAAGGGCGGGATCAGCGAGCAGTACTTC. It encodes CASGKGGISEQYF. The variable domain in full, completed from reference TRBV2 and TRBJ2-7, reads EPEVTQTPSHQVTQMGQEVILRCVPISNHLYFYWYRQILGQKVEFLVSFYNNEISEKSEIFDDQFSVERPDGSNFTLKIRSTKLEDSAMYFCASGKGGISEQYFGPGTRLTVT.

The chain recombines TRBV4-1 with TRBJ1-1; the D is unclear. Trimming stripped 0 bases from V and 0 bases from J, with 11 bases between. Germline CDR1 MGHRA, CDR2 YSYEKL. The length of the CDR3 is 16 residues. The chain's CDR3 is CASSQESGRMNTEAFF. The DNA for the CDR3 is TGCGCCAGCAGCCAAGAATCGGGTCGCATGAACACTGAAGCTTTCTTT.

The chain links TRBV25-1 to TRBJ1-2, with D maybe TRBD1 (6 bases). CDR1 and CDR2 from the germline V gene are MGHDK and SYGVNS. The V end was cut by 6 bases, the J end by 8 bases, with 28 bases between. This CDR3 comprises 17 residues. CDR3 sequence reads: CASSPVGRGLSAHGYTF. CDR3 bases: TGTGCCAGCAGCCCTGTTGGCAGGGGATTATCTGCTCACGGCTACACCTTC.

V gene TRBV18 combines with J gene TRBJ2-5; TRBD1 aligns across 7 bases. Trimming removed 3 bases from V and 5 bases from J; junction bases left unmatched: 6. CDR1 KGHSH and CDR2 LQKENI come from the germline V gene. The CDR3 spans 14 residues. The CDR3 here is CASSPSGQEETQYF. The CDR3 DNA follows: TGTGCCAGCTCACCTTCTGGACAGGAGGAGACCCAGTACTTC. Drawing the rest from reference TRBV18 and TRBJ2-5, the complete variable domain is NAGVMQNPRHLVRRRGQEARLRCSPMKGHSHVYWYRQLPEEGLKFMVYLQKENIIDESGMPKERFSAEFPKEGPSILRIQQVVRGDSAAYFCASSPSGQEETQYFGPGTRLLVL.

The chain carries TRBV19 and TRBJ1-4; 8 bases are a match to TRBD1. The germline gives CDR1 LNHDA, CDR2 SQIVND (reference sequence). V lost 4 bases to trimming and J lost 8 bases; unmatched junction nucleotides: 9. CDR3 length: 15 residues. DNA of the CDR3: TGTGCCAGTAGTACCCGAGACAGGGGTCGGGAAAAACTGTTTTTT. Translated: CASSTRDRGREKLFF.

The J gene is TRBJ1-2, the V gene TRBV6-1, with D possibly being TRBD1 (5 bases). This CDR3 has 15 residues. The ends were cut back, 1 base at V and 4 bases at J, with 13 bases in the middle. Germline V CDR1 and CDR2: MNHNS, SASEGT. This CDR3 is CASSEGRGAPYGYTF. The CDR3 coding sequence is TGTGCCAGCAGTGAAGGACGTGGGGCACCCTATGGCTACACCTTC.

The chain has TRBV2 and TRBJ1-2; 8 bases are a match to TRBD1. The germline CDR1 and CDR2 sequences are SNHLY and FYNNEI. Trimming took 3 bases from V and 8 from J; bases not matched to a gene: 5. The CDR3 sequence is 13 residues long. The chain's CDR3 is CASSEDRAWGYTF. The CDR3 DNA reads TGTGCCAGCAGTGAGGACAGGGCTTGGGGCTACACCTTC. Using reference TRBV2 and TRBJ1-2 for the parts outside the CDR3, the full variable domain is EPEVTQTPSHQVTQMGQEVILRCVPISNHLYFYWYRQILGQKVEFLVSFYNNEISEKSEIFDDQFSVERPDGSNFTLKIRSTKLEDSAMYFCASSEDRAWGYTFGSGTRLTVV.